Listed below are T cell receptor beta chains from one sample, sequenced in a study of shared clonotypes between healthy human individuals. Only in-frame clones appear in the TCRdb table, and some are missing; sequencing was by immunoSEQ multiplex PCR. This sample has 450,000 to 500,000 clones, with about 72% found just once. Sequencing was performed on PBMCs. All receptors come from a woman in her 40s in good health. Some clones in this sample may be carry-over from other donors' samples. The CDR3 runs from the conserved cysteine through the conserved F or W. D genes are given only for firm matches. The size field is filled for only some rows; it gives once, few, many or a size class.

TRBV7-2,-,-,TRBJ1-3,CASSPHRGPGNTIYF,TGTGCCAGCAGCCCCCACCGGGGCCCTGGAAACACCATATATTTT
TRBV4-1,once,-,TRBJ1-6,CASSLDGSSYNSPLHF,TGCGCCAGCAGCCTGGACGGGAGCTCCTATAATTCACCCCTCCACTTT
TRBV7-2,-,-,TRBJ1-1,CASSLLDKGTEAFF,TGTGCCAGCAGCTTATTAGACAAGGGGACTGAAGCTTTCTTT
TRBV18,-,-,TRBJ2-4,CASSPPQGAKNIQYF,TGTGCCAGCTCACCCCCCCAAGGGGCCAAAAACATTCAGTACTTC
TRBV11-3,-,TRBD1,TRBJ2-3,CASSPGQGAPADTQYF,TGTGCCAGCAGCCCAGGACAGGGGGCGCCGGCAGATACGCAGTATTTT
TRBV19,once,TRBD1,TRBJ1-5,CASSTQGGNQPQHF,TGTGCCAGTAGTACGCAGGGGGGCAATCAGCCCCAGCATTTT
TRBV28,-,-,TRBJ1-1,CATLEAVGGRNTEAFF,TGTGCCACCCTTGAGGCAGTAGGCGGGAGGAACACTGAAGCTTTCTTT
TRBV28,-,TRBD1,TRBJ1-1,CASRRQGARAFF,TGTGCCAGCAGGAGACAGGGGGCTCGAGCTTTCTTT
TRBV5-5,-,TRBD1,TRBJ1-2,CASSTRTGGEYGYTF,TGTGCCAGCAGCACCAGGACAGGGGGCGAGTATGGCTACACCTTC
TRBV5-4,-,TRBD2,TRBJ2-5,CASSPGLAEETQYF,TGTGCCAGCAGCCCTGGACTAGCGGAAGAGACCCAGTACTTC
TRBV2,few,TRBD2,TRBJ2-1,CASSERTSDVNEQFF,TGTGCCAGCAGTGAGCGAACTAGCGACGTCAATGAGCAGTTCTTC
TRBV6-6,-,-,TRBJ2-1,CASTQAYSEQFF,TGTGCCAGCACCCAGGCGTATAGTGAGCAGTTCTTC
TRBV4-1,-,TRBD2,TRBJ2-7,CASSQSGGVMGEQYF,TGCGCCAGCAGCCAGTCGGGGGGAGTAATGGGCGAGCAGTACTTC
TRBV10-1,few,-,TRBJ2-5,CASSDYREDPQYF,TGCGCCAGCAGTGACTACAGGGAAGACCCCCAGTACTTC
TRBV28,few,TRBD1,TRBJ1-5,CASSPGQADQPQHF,TGTGCCAGCAGCCCCGGACAGGCGGATCAGCCCCAGCATTTT
TRBV13,-,TRBD1,TRBJ2-7,CASSSDRGGQYF,TGTGCCAGCAGCTCGGACAGGGGAGGGCAGTACTTC
TRBV28,-,-,TRBJ1-4,CASSSTNEKLFF,TGTGCCAGCAGTTCCACTAATGAAAAACTGTTTTTT
TRBV2,-,-,TRBJ2-1,CASSEKRLDNEQFF,TGTGCCAGCAGTGAGAAGCGGCTCGACAATGAGCAGTTCTTC
TRBV27,-,TRBD1,TRBJ2-2,CASSSRTGSTGELFF,TGTGCCAGCAGTTCCCGGACAGGGAGCACCGGGGAGCTGTTTTTT
TRBV5-5,-,-,TRBJ1-2,CASSLEDDHGYTF,TGTGCCAGCAGCTTGGAGGACGACCATGGCTACACCTTC
TRBV25-1,many,-,TRBJ1-1,CASRPRGGTNTEAFF,TGTGCCAGCAGGCCAAGAGGGGGGACGAACACTGAAGCTTTCTTT
TRBV6-4,-,-,TRBJ2-1,CASSDSGLHYNEQFF,TGTGCCAGCAGTGACTCGGGACTCCACTACAATGAGCAGTTCTTC
TRBV2,-,-,TRBJ2-1,CASRSYNEQFF,TGTGCCAGCAGGTCATACAATGAGCAGTTCTTC
TRBV6-6,-,-,TRBJ2-7,CASRGSSYEQYF,TGTGCCAGCAGGGGCTCCTCCTACGAGCAGTACTTC
TRBV2,-,-,TRBJ2-1,CASIWEPPGEQFF,TGTGCCAGCATATGGGAACCGCCTGGTGAGCAGTTCTTC
TRBV7-9,-,-,TRBJ1-2,CASSLEIYGYTF,TGTGCCAGCAGCTTAGAAATCTATGGCTACACCTTC
TRBV28,-,-,TRBJ2-7,CASSRGGLWSYEQYF,TGTGCCAGCAGTAGGGGAGGACTATGGTCCTACGAGCAGTACTTC
TRBV28,-,-,TRBJ1-2,CASNIARDYGYTF,TGTGCCAGCAACATCGCCCGAGACTATGGCTACACCTTC
TRBV27,few,TRBD2,TRBJ2-7,CASSYTSGRVSYEQYF,TGTGCCAGCAGTTACACTAGCGGGAGGGTCTCCTACGAGCAGTACTTC